This is a list of T cell receptor beta chains from one sample in a study of OX40 agonist ivuxolimab in advanced cancers. Sequenced by immunoSEQ multiplex PCR; TCRdb stores in-frame clones only, minus some. The sample has around 92,000 clones, roughly 94% seen once; the top ten hold more than 0.15%. Source: CD4+ or CD8+ T cells sorted from blood, taken in a trial of the OX40 agonist ivuxolimab. Receptors originate from an adult with an advanced solid tumor such as melanoma, head and neck, liver or kidney cancer. Both conserved end residues are part of each CDR3. A D gene is named only where the DNA matches it firmly. Clone sizes are given selectively: once, few, many, or a class where the clone is expanded.

CDR3aa,CDR3nt,abundance,d_gene,len,j_gene,v_gene
CASSFSRGQSYGYTF,TGTGCCAGCAGCTTTAGCAGGGGACAGTCCTATGGCTACACCTTC,.,TRBD1,15,TRBJ1-2,TRBV11-2
CASSKAGGPYEQYF,TGCGCCAGCTCCAAAGCGGGGGGCCCCTACGAGCAGTACTTC,once,TRBD2,14,TRBJ2-7,TRBV10-2
CASSLQVYNEQFF,TGTGCCAGCAGTTTACAGGTTTACAATGAGCAGTTCTTC,.,.,13,TRBJ2-1,TRBV28
CASSLTVRSTDTQYF,TGCGCCAGCAGCTTGACCGTACGTAGCACAGATACGCAGTATTTT,.,.,15,TRBJ2-3,TRBV5-1
CASSQDGYGLGWQYF,TGCGCCAGCAGCCAAGATGGGTATGGTTTGGGGTGGCAGTACTTC,.,.,15,TRBJ2-7,TRBV4-3
CASSRRDSSYEQYF,TGCGCCAGCAGCCGACGGGACAGTTCCTACGAGCAGTACTTC,.,TRBD1,14,TRBJ2-7,TRBV5-1
CASSQARQAGGGTEAFF,TGTGCCAGCAGCCAAGCCCGTCAAGCAGGGGGCGGCACTGAAGCTTTCTTT,.,TRBD1,17,TRBJ1-1,TRBV14
CASSLVLNSYEQYF,TGCGCCAGCAGCTTGGTTCTAAACAGTTACGAGCAGTACTTC,.,.,14,TRBJ2-7,TRBV5-1
CASSLSGSGTEAFF,TGCGCCAGCAGCTTGTCAGGGAGCGGCACTGAAGCTTTCTTT,.,.,14,TRBJ1-1,TRBV5-1
CASQGQGKRTEAFF,TGTGCCAGCCAGGGACAGGGTAAGAGGACTGAAGCTTTCTTT,few,TRBD1,14,TRBJ1-1,TRBV27
CASSLLGGTGNTIYF,TGCGCCAGCAGCTTGCTAGGGGGAACTGGAAACACCATATATTTT,.,.,15,TRBJ1-3,TRBV5-1
CASSRYRERRGSYNSPLHF,TGTGCCAGCAGTCGATACAGGGAAAGAAGGGGCTCCTATAATTCACCCCTCCACTTT,.,.,19,TRBJ1-6,TRBV27
CASRTEHSPLHF,TGCGCCAGCAGAACAGAGCATTCACCCCTCCACTTT,.,.,12,TRBJ1-6,TRBV5-1
CASRGGQGVRPQHF,TGTGCCAGTCGTGGTGGACAGGGGGTAAGACCCCAGCATTTT,.,TRBD1,14,TRBJ1-5,TRBV19
CASSRWTDTQYF,TGTGCCAGCAGCCGTTGGACGGATACGCAGTATTTT,.,.,12,TRBJ2-3,TRBV7-2
CASSLRRGASTDTQYF,TGTGCCAGCAGCCTGCGACGGGGTGCTAGCACAGATACGCAGTATTTT,.,.,16,TRBJ2-3,TRBV11-2
CASSGQHEQYF,TGCGCCAGCAGTGGACAGCACGAGCAGTACTTC,few,.,11,TRBJ2-7,TRBV10-1
CASSQGRREAFF,TGTGCCAGCAGCCAAGGGCGTCGTGAAGCTTTCTTT,.,.,12,TRBJ1-1,TRBV6-5
CASRKRLAGSTDTQYF,TGTGCCAGCAGAAAACGACTAGCGGGGAGCACAGATACGCAGTATTTT,.,TRBD2,16,TRBJ2-3,TRBV7-2
CASSLFFTDTLNEKLFF,TGTGCCAGCAGTTTATTTTTCACTGACACTCTTAATGAAAAACTGTTTTTT,once,.,17,TRBJ1-4,TRBV28
CASSKVTRATYEQYF,TGTGCCAGCAGTAAGGTCACCCGCGCTACCTACGAGCAGTACTTC,.,.,15,TRBJ2-7,TRBV6-5
CASSSPGANVLTF,TGTGCCAGCAGTTCACCCGGGGCCAACGTCCTGACTTTC,.,.,13,TRBJ2-6,TRBV6-5